The rows below give T cell receptor beta chains drawn from one sample of a study of cytomegalovirus exposure and HLA in healthy donors. TCRdb keeps only in-frame clones here, not all; method: immunoSEQ multiplex PCR. This sample yields under 200,000 clones, of which 60% to 80% are seen a single time; roughly 2.6% belongs to the top ten. Input material: PBMCs. These receptors originate from a woman between 35 and 50 years old in good health and CMV-seropositive. Each CDR3 is given with its conserved first and last residue. Each record gives: clone size, J gene, CDR3 length, V gene, D gene, CDR3 DNA, CDR3 protein. The D gene is left open where the match is weak. Expanded clones are given a class, and other clones once, few, many or no size at all.

abundance: NA
j_gene: TRBJ1-2
len: 15
v_gene: TRBV27
d_gene: TRBD1
CDR3nt: TGTGCCAGCAGTTTACAGGCTGACAGGGTTGGTGGCTACACCTTC
CDR3aa: CASSLQADRVGGYTF

abundance: NA
j_gene: TRBJ2-7
len: 15
v_gene: TRBV5-1
d_gene: NA
CDR3nt: TGCGCCAGCCATCAGTGGGGCGAACGGTCCTCCGAGCAGTACTTC
CDR3aa: CASHQWGERSSEQYF

abundance: once
j_gene: TRBJ1-3
len: 13
v_gene: TRBV7-9
d_gene: NA
CDR3nt: TGTGCCAGCAGCTCGTCAGGGGGAAACACCATATATTTT
CDR3aa: CASSSSGGNTIYF

abundance: NA
j_gene: TRBJ1-2
len: 12
v_gene: TRBV30
d_gene: TRBD1
CDR3nt: TGTGCCTGGAGCCCAGGGGGTCGGGGCTACACCTTC
CDR3aa: CAWSPGGRGYTF

abundance: NA
j_gene: TRBJ2-7
len: 14
v_gene: TRBV2
d_gene: TRBD2
CDR3nt: TGTGCCAGCAGTGAAGTTAGCGGGAGTGTCGAGCAGTACTTC
CDR3aa: CASSEVSGSVEQYF

abundance: NA
j_gene: TRBJ2-2
len: 14
v_gene: TRBV2
d_gene: NA
CDR3nt: TGTGCCAGCCAGGGCCAGATGAACACCGGGGAGCTGTTTTTT
CDR3aa: CASQGQMNTGELFF

abundance: NA
j_gene: TRBJ1-2
len: 12
v_gene: TRBV5-1
d_gene: NA
CDR3nt: TGCGCCAGCAGCTTTATCGGCTATGGCTACACCTTC
CDR3aa: CASSFIGYGYTF

abundance: NA
j_gene: TRBJ1-1
len: 14
v_gene: TRBV5-5
d_gene: NA
CDR3nt: TGTGCCAGCAGCTTGACAGGGCTGAACACTGAAGCTTTCTTT
CDR3aa: CASSLTGLNTEAFF

abundance: NA
j_gene: TRBJ2-7
len: 18
v_gene: TRBV4-3
d_gene: TRBD2
CDR3nt: TGCGCCAGCAGCCGGGAAAGGATAGCGGGGGGCCTTACCTACGAGCAGTACTTC
CDR3aa: CASSRERIAGGLTYEQYF

abundance: few
j_gene: TRBJ1-3
len: 19
v_gene: TRBV4-1
d_gene: TRBD1
CDR3nt: TGCGCCAGCAGCCACCCGAGTTCCGGGACAGGGTTTTTTGGAAACACCATATATTTT
CDR3aa: CASSHPSSGTGFFGNTIYF

abundance: NA
j_gene: TRBJ2-7
len: 14
v_gene: TRBV7-2
d_gene: TRBD1
CDR3nt: TGTGCCAGCAGCTCCCGACAGGGATACTACGAGCAGTACTTC
CDR3aa: CASSSRQGYYEQYF

abundance: NA
j_gene: TRBJ2-6
len: 15
v_gene: TRBV7-2
d_gene: NA
CDR3nt: TGTGCCAGCAGCCCCCAGGGGATTGGGGCCAACGTCCTGACTTTC
CDR3aa: CASSPQGIGANVLTF

abundance: NA
j_gene: TRBJ1-2
len: 16
v_gene: TRBV2
d_gene: TRBD1
CDR3nt: TGTGCCAGCAGTGATGACAGGGGGCGAATTAGTTATGGCTACACCTTC
CDR3aa: CASSDDRGRISYGYTF

abundance: NA
j_gene: TRBJ2-2
len: 14
v_gene: TRBV28
d_gene: TRBD1
CDR3nt: TGTGCCAGCAGGACAGGGGCAGGGGCCGGGGAGCTGTTTTTT
CDR3aa: CASRTGAGAGELFF

abundance: NA
j_gene: TRBJ2-1
len: 15
v_gene: TRBV11-2
d_gene: NA
CDR3nt: TGTGCCAGCAGTTCCCCATTCAGGGGGGACAATGAGCAGTTCTTC
CDR3aa: CASSSPFRGDNEQFF

abundance: NA
j_gene: TRBJ1-2
len: 15
v_gene: TRBV10-3
d_gene: TRBD1
CDR3nt: TGTGCCATCAGTGAGGGGACAGGGGGCAAGTATGGCTACACCTTC
CDR3aa: CAISEGTGGKYGYTF

abundance: few
j_gene: TRBJ2-1
len: 13
v_gene: TRBV11-2
d_gene: TRBD1
CDR3nt: TGTGCCAGCAGCTCGGGACAGGTCAATGAGCAGTTCTTC
CDR3aa: CASSSGQVNEQFF

abundance: NA
j_gene: TRBJ1-1
len: 13
v_gene: TRBV2
d_gene: NA
CDR3nt: TGTGCCAGCAGTCCAAATGATCGGACTGAAGCTTTCTTT
CDR3aa: CASSPNDRTEAFF

abundance: once
j_gene: TRBJ2-5
len: 14
v_gene: TRBV9
d_gene: TRBD1
CDR3nt: TGTGCCAGCAGCGCTACAGGGGGCCGTGAGACCCAGTACTTC
CDR3aa: CASSATGGRETQYF